The rows below give T cell receptor beta chains drawn from one sample of a study of patients and donors after allogeneic stem cell transplantation. In TCRdb, the RT-PCR reads were re-called with MiXCR into one record per CDR3 protein. The data show about 960,000 distinct CDR3 sequences, approximately 18% seen once. Sequencing was performed on blood, either unsorted or a sorted T cell fraction (not recorded which). Source of these receptors: a human donor who was either an allogeneic HSCT recipient or a stem cell or donor lymphocyte infusion donor (not recorded which). It is not recorded whose cells these are; they may come from a transplant donor. Each CDR3 is given with its conserved first and last residue. D genes are given only for firm matches. Clone size is stated in some rows and not others, as once, few, many or a class when expanded.

12 TRBJ1-2 TRBV12-3/TRBV12-4 TRBD1 few TGTGCCAGCGGGACAGGGTACTATGGCTACACCTTC CASGTGYYGYTF
17 TRBJ1-4 TRBV5-1 TRBD1 - TGCGCCAGCAGCCTCAGGGGGCGCATTGGTCCGAATGAAAAACTGTTTTTT CASSLRGRIGPNEKLFF
14 TRBJ1-1 TRBV6-1 TRBD1 - TGTGCCAGCACCCTAGACAGGGTCAACACTGAAGCTTTCTTT CASTLDRVNTEAFF
13 TRBJ1-5 TRBV6-6 TRBD1 few TGTGCCAGCAACGCCCAGGGGGATCAGCCCCAGCATTTT CASNAQGDQPQHF
15 TRBJ2-5 TRBV10-3 TRBD1 many TGTGCCATCAGTGAGCAGGGACAGGTCCAAGAGACCCAGTACTTC CAISEQGQVQETQYF
14 TRBJ2-7 TRBV3-1 - - TGTGCCAGCAGCCAAGACAGGTTGGCGGAAGAGCAGTACTTC CASSQDRLAEEQYF
13 TRBJ2-3 TRBV25-1 TRBD1 few TGTGCCAGCCGTCTAGGGGGCGGTGATACGCAGTATTTT CASRLGGGDTQYF
17 TRBJ2-2 TRBV10-3 TRBD1 - TGTGCCATCAGTGAGCTGGGACAGGGAATTGGCACCGGGGAGCTGTTTTTT CAISELGQGIGTGELFF
17 TRBJ2-2 TRBV20-1 - few TGCAGTGCTAGAGACCCCACGGGGGCCCCGAACACCGGGGAGCTGTTTTTT CSARDPTGAPNTGELFF
17 TRBJ2-1 TRBV5-1 - few TGCGCCAGCAGCTTGTTGGGCACAACGAGCTCCTACAATGAGCAGTTCTTC CASSLLGTTSSYNEQFF
13 TRBJ1-6 TRBV6-1 - few TGTGCCAGCAGCCAGGGAAGGTACTCACCCCTCCACTTT CASSQGRYSPLHF
17 TRBJ2-2 TRBV9 TRBD2 - TGTGCCAGCAGCGTAGAAGAGGGAGGGCCGAACACCGGGGAGCTGTTTTTT CASSVEEGGPNTGELFF
14 TRBJ1-2 TRBV21-1 - few TGTGCCAGCAGTGCAGGCTTGCGGAGCTATGGCTACACCTTC CASSAGLRSYGYTF